Following are 15 T cell receptor beta chains from one sample sequenced in a study of CD8 T cells in ankylosing spondylitis. Each CDR3 protein is one row after TCRdb ran MiXCR on the 5' RACE reads. This table holds over 100,000 distinct CDR3 sequences, 10% to 12% found once. Sequenced material: blood, either unsorted or a sorted T cell fraction (not recorded which). The receptors stem from a female donor with ankylosing spondylitis or in good health (not recorded which).

This clonotype appeared many times. V usage is TRBV20-1 and J usage is TRBJ1-1, with a possible D match to TRBD1 (5 bases). The germline V gene encodes CDR1 DFQATT and CDR2 SNEGSKA (reference sequence). V was cut by 3 bases and J by 5 bases, with 19 bases left in between. CDR3 length equals 15 residues. CDR3 coding DNA: TGCAGTGCTAGGTGGGGGACGATCCCCGGGACTGAAGCTTTCTTT. It translates to CSARWGTIPGTEAFF.

This clonotype was found once. A much larger clone differs by one base, so this may be a read error. V is TRBV20-1 and J is TRBJ2-1; D is perhaps TRBD2 (6 bases). Germline CDR1 DFQATT, CDR2 SNEGSKA (reference sequence). V was shortened by 1 base and J by 0 bases, with 19 bases between the two germline ends. The CDR3 spans 18 residues. In nucleotides, the CDR3 is TGCAGTGCTAGAGTCTGGGAGGCCTACTTGAGCTCCTACAATGAGCAGTTCTTC. It yields the protein CSARVWEAYLSSYNEQFF.

This clonotype occurred many times. J is TRBJ2-1 and V is TRBV5-1; maybe TRBD2 (6 bases). There are 13 residues in the CDR3. The germline V gene encodes CDR1 SGHRS and CDR2 YFSETQ. The V end lost 4 bases, the J end lost 7 bases, and 12 bases lay between the germline ends. The CDR3 is CASSRDFTNEQFF. The DNA for the CDR3 is TGCGCCAGCAGCCGGGACTTTACAAATGAGCAGTTCTTC.

This clonotype was seen at least ten times. The rearrangement links TRBV24-1 to TRBJ2-1; TRBD2 matches 12 bases. J gave up 8 bases and V 7 bases, and 8 bases lay outside the gene matches. The CDR3 sequence is 15 residues long. Germline V gene data show CDR1 as KGHDR and CDR2 as SFDVKD. CDR3 in amino acids: CATSLGTSGRDEQFF. In DNA form, the CDR3 reads TGTGCCACCAGCCTCGGGACTAGCGGGCGGGATGAGCAGTTCTTC.

The chain has TRBV3-1 and TRBJ1-4; 8 bases agree with TRBD1. The V gene end was trimmed by 0 bases and the J gene end by 5 bases; junction bases not matched to a gene: 5. The length of the CDR3 is 16 residues. Germline V lookup: CDR1 LGHDT, CDR2 YNNKEL (reference sequence). Here the CDR3 reads CASSQDLWTGNEKLFF. The CDR3 nucleotides read TGTGCCAGCAGCCAAGATCTTTGGACAGGGAATGAAAAACTGTTTTTT.

This clonotype was counted ten times or more. This chain joins TRBV5-6 and TRBJ2-7; 8 nucleotides line up with TRBD2. After removal of 0 bases from V and 6 bases from J, the junction contained 5 bases not matched to a gene. This CDR3 comprises 14 residues. The germline gives CDR1 SGHDT, CDR2 YYEEEE. The DNA for the CDR3 is TGTGCCAGCAGCTTGGCAGCGGGAGCGGGCGAGCAGTACTTC. Encoded protein: CASSLAAGAGEQYF.

There are many counts of this clonotype. Written as DNA, the CDR3 is TGTGCCAGCAGTCTCAGCGGGAGTTTGAATGAGCAGTTCTTC. This encodes CASSLSGSLNEQFF. V and J are TRBV12-3 or TRBV12-4 and TRBJ2-1; 8 bases match TRBD2. The V gene end was trimmed by 5 bases and the J gene end by 7 bases; junction bases not matched to a gene: 7. This CDR3 region has 14 residues.

In its sample, this clonotype was seen many times. This chain connects TRBV5-1 to TRBJ1-1, with 7 bases that match TRBD1. This CDR3 is built from 14 residues. V shed 4 bases and J 3 bases; nucleotides not matched to a gene: 6. Germline assignment: CDR1 SGHRS and CDR2 YFSETQ. CDR3 protein: CASSRGQPYTEAFF. The CDR3 DNA reads TGCGCCAGCAGCCGGGGACAGCCGTACACTGAAGCTTTCTTT.

This clonotype was counted many times. The CDR3 DNA is TGTGCCAGCAGTTTAGGGGACAGGGGGCAGGGCGGGGAGCTGTTTTTT. This translates into CASSLGDRGQGGELFF. V is TRBV12-3 or TRBV12-4 and J is TRBJ2-2; TRBD1 aligns across 12 bases. The V and J ends lost 1 base and 7 bases, in that order; junction bases with no gene match: 4. The CDR3 has 16 amino acids.

This clonotype was seen ten or more times. The J gene is TRBJ2-3, the V gene TRBV28; the match to TRBD2 covers 9 bases. The CDR3 runs to 15 residues. Losses at the gene ends were 6 bases for V and 1 base for J; bases not matched to a gene: 5. CDR1 is MDHEN, CDR2 SYDVKM, per germline. CDR3 sequence: CASRVAGARTDTQYF. The DNA of the CDR3 is TGTGCCAGCAGAGTAGCGGGGGCTCGCACAGATACGCAGTATTTT. Variable domain in full (rest from reference TRBV28 and TRBJ2-3): DVKVTQSSRYLVKRTGEKVFLECVQDMDHENMFWYRQDPGLGLRLIYFSYDVKMKEKGDIPEGYSVSREKKERFSLILESASTNQTSMYLCASRVAGARTDTQYFGPGTRLTVL.

This clonotype showed up many times. The chain joins TRBV7-2 to TRBJ1-6, with 8 bases identical to TRBD1. Per germline, CDR1 SGHTA and CDR2 FQGNSA. CDR3 size: 14 residues. J gave up 7 bases and V 5 bases, and 4 bases lay outside the gene matches. The CDR3 reads CASSRTGLNSPLHF. The DNA for the CDR3 is TGTGCCAGCAGCAGGACAGGGCTGAATTCACCCCTCCACTTT.

This clonotype was counted a few times. This sequence joins TRBV7-8 and TRBJ2-3, with TRBD2 identical over 12 bases. Germline CDR1 reads SGHVS; CDR2 reads FQNEAQ. CDR3 length: 16 amino acids. The trim removed 2 bases at V and 3 bases at J, leaving 3 bases unmatched. Here the CDR3 reads CASSLLLAGGTDTQYF. For the CDR3, the DNA is TGTGCCAGCAGCTTACTGCTAGCGGGGGGGACAGATACGCAGTATTTT.

This clonotype appeared many times. This chain joins TRBV20-1 and TRBJ2-1; TRBD2 aligns across 8 bases. Germline-derived CDR1 and CDR2 are DFQATT and SNEGSKA (reference sequence). With 3 bases clipped from V and 3 bases from J, the junction kept 4 bases outside the gene matches. The CDR3 runs 14 residues. The CDR3 is CSARSSGSYNEQFF. The CDR3, as DNA: TGCAGTGCTAGGTCCAGCGGGAGCTACAATGAGCAGTTCTTC.

This clonotype has ten or more counts. The rearrangement links TRBV29-1 to TRBJ1-5; D unclear. Germline-derived CDR1 and CDR2 are SQVTM and ANQGSEA. The V gene lost 6 bases and the J gene lost 2 bases, with 11 bases spanning the gap. The CDR3 covers 13 residues. The CDR3 bases are TGCAGCGTGGGCTGGGCAGGCAATCAGCCCCAGCATTTT. Translating gives CSVGWAGNQPQHF.

This clonotype has ten or more counts. The chain is built from TRBV5-1 and TRBJ1-4; 9 bases agree with TRBD1. CDR1 is SGHRS, CDR2 YFSETQ, per germline. Trimming at V came to 0 bases and at J to 8 bases, leaving 5 bases not matched to a gene. This CDR3 region has 15 residues. The CDR3 bases are TGCGCCAGCAGCTTGGCGGGACAGGGTGGCGAAAAACTGTTTTTT. Its protein product is CASSLAGQGGEKLFF.